The T cell receptor (beta chain) described here comes from a study of T-cell reconstitution after alpha-beta-depleted transplantation in children. Unique molecular identifiers were incorporated into the prepared TCRbeta library. Using its own MiXCR run on the PCR reads, TCRdb lists one record per CDR3 protein. Among around 100,000 distinct CDR3 sequences listed, about 8% were seen once. In this sample, this clonotype turned up a few times. Unmatched junction bases numbered 4, after V lost 0 bases and J lost 4 bases. Per the germline V gene, CDR1 is SGHRS and CDR2 is YFSETQ. This CDR3 region has 15 residues.

The clonotype was recovered from a boy younger than 10 with acute lymphoblastic leukemia, due to receive a stem cell transplant. Source: PBMCs, taken before TCRalphabeta/CD19-depleted stem cell transplant. This sequence joins TRBV5-1 and TRBJ2-1, with 7 bases that match TRBD2. The DNA of the CDR3 is TGCGCCAGCAGCTTGGACGGGGGGTGGTACAATGAGCAGTTCTTC. Protein sequence: CASSLDGGWYNEQFF.